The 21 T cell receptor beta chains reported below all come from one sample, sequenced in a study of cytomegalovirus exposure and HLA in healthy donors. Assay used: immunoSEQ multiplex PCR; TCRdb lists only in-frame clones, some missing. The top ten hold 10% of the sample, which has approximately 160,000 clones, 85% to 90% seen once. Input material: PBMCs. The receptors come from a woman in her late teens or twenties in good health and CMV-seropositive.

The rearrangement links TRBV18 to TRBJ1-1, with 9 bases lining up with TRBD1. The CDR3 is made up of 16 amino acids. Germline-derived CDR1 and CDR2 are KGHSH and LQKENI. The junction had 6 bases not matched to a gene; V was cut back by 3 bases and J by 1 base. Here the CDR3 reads CASSPRQGEWNTEAFF. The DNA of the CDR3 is TGTGCCAGCTCACCCAGACAGGGGGAATGGAACACTGAAGCTTTCTTT.

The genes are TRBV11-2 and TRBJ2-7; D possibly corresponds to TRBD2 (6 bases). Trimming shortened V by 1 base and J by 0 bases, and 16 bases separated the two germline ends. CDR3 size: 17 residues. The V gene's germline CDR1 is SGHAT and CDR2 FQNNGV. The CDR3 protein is CASSLVGAGFISYEQYF. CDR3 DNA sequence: TGTGCCAGCAGCTTAGTTGGTGCGGGATTTATCTCCTACGAGCAGTACTTC.

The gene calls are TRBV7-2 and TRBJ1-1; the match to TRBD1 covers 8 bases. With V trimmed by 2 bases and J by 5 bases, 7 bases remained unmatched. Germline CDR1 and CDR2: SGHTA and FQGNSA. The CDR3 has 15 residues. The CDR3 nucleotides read TGTGCCAGCAGCTTATCGGTGACAGGGGTGACTGAAGCTTTCTTT. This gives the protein CASSLSVTGVTEAFF.

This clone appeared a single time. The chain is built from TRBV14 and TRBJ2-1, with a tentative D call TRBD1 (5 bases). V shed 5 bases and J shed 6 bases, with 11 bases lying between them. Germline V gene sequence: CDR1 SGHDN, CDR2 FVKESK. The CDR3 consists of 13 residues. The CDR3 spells CASSYSQGNEQFF. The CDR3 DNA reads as TGTGCCAGCAGCTACTCCCAGGGCAATGAGCAGTTCTTC.

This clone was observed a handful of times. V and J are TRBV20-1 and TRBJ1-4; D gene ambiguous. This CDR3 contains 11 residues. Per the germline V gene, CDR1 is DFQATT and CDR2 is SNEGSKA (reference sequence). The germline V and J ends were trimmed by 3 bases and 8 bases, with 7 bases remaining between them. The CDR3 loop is CSARTEEKLFF. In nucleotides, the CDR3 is TGCAGTGCTAGGACGGAGGAAAAACTGTTTTTT.

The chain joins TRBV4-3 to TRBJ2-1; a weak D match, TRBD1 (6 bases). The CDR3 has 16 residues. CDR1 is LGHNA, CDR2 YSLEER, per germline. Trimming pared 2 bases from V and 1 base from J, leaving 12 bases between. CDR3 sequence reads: CASSQRQAISYNEQFF. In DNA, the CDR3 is TGCGCCAGCAGCCAACGACAGGCGATTTCCTACAATGAGCAGTTCTTC.

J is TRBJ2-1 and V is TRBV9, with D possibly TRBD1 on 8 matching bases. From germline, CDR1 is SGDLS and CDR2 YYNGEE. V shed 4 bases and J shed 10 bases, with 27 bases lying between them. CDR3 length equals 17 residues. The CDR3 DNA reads TGTGCCAGCAGCCCACAGGGGGGCGGGAGTGCTCGCGGGGAGCAGTTCTTC. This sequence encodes CASSPQGGGSARGEQFF.

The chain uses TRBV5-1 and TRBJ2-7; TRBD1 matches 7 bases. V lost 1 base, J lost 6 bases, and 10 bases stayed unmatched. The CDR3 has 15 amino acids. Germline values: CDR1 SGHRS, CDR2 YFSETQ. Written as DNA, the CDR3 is TGCGCCAGCAGCTTGCTCCCAGGACAGGCACTCGAGCAGTACTTC. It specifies CASSLLPGQALEQYF.

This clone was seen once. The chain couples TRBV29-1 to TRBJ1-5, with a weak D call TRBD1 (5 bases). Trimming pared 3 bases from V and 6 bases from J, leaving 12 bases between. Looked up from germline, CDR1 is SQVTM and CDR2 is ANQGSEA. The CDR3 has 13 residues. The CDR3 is CSVDFGGGQPQHF. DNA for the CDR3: TGCAGCGTTGATTTTGGGGGGGGTCAGCCCCAGCATTTT. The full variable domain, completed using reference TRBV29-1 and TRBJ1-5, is SAVISQKPSRDICQRGTSLTIQCQVDSQVTMMFWYRQQPGQSLTLIATANQGSEATYESGFVIDKFPISRPNLTFSTLTVSNMSPEDSSIYLCSVDFGGGQPQHFGDGTRLSIL.

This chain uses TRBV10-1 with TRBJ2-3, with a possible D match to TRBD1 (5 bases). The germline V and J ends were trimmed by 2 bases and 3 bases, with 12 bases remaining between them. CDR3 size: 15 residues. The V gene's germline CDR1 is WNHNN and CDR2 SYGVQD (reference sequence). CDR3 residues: CASSERGGGTDTQYF. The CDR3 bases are TGCGCCAGCAGTGAGAGGGGTGGCGGAACAGATACGCAGTATTTT.

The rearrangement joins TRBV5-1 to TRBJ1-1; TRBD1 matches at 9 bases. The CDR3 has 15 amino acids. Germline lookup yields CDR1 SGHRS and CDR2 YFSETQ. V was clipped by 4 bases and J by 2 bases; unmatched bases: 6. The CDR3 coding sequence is TGCGCCAGCAGCAATAGACAGGGGGTAAACACTGAAGCTTTCTTT. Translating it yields CASSNRQGVNTEAFF.

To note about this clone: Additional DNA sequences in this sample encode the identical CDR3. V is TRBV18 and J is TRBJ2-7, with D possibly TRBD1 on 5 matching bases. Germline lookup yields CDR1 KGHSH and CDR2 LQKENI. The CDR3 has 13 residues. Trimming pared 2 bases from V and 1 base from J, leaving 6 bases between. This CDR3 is CASSPGQSYEQYF. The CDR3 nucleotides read TGTGCCAGCTCACCAGGACAATCCTACGAGCAGTACTTC.

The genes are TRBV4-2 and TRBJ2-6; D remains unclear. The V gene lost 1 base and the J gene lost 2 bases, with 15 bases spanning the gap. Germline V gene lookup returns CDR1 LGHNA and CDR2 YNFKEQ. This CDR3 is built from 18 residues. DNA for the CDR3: TGTGCCAGCAGCCAAGTTCTTTCAGGTCCTACTGGGGCCAACGTCCTGACTTTC. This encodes CASSQVLSGPTGANVLTF.

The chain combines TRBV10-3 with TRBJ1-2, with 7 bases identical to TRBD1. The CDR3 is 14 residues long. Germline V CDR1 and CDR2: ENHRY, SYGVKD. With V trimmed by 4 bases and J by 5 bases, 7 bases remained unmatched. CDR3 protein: CAISVTGEQYGYTF. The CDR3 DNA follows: TGTGCCATCAGTGTTACAGGGGAGCAGTATGGCTACACCTTC.

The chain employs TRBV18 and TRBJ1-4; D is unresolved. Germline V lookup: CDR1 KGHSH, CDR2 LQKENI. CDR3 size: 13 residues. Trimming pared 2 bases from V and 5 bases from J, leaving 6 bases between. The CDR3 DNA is TGTGCCAGCTCACCAGGAGGGAATGAAAAACTGTTTTTT. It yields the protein CASSPGGNEKLFF. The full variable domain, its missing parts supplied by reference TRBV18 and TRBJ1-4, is NAGVMQNPRHLVRRRGQEARLRCSPMKGHSHVYWYRQLPEEGLKFMVYLQKENIIDESGMPKERFSAEFPKEGPSILRIQQVVRGDSAAYFCASSPGGNEKLFFGSGTQLSVL.

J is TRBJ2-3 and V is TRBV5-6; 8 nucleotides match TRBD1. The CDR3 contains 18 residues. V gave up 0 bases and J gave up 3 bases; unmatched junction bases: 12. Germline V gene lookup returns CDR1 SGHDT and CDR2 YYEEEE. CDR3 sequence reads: CASSLAPRLGQGTDTQYF. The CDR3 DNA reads TGTGCCAGCAGCTTGGCCCCCCGTCTAGGACAGGGAACAGATACGCAGTATTTT.

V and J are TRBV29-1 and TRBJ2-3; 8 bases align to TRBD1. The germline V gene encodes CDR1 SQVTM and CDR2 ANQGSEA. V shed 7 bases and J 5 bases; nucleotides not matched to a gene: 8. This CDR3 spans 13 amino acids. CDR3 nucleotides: TGCAGCGGGAGGACAGGGTACATAGATACGCAGTATTTT. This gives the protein CSGRTGYIDTQYF.

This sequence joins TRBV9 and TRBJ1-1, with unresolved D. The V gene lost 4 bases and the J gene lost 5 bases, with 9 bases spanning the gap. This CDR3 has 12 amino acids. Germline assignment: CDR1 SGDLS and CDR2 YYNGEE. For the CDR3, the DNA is TGTGCCAGCAGCCCCCGGGGTACTGAAGCTTTCTTT. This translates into CASSPRGTEAFF.

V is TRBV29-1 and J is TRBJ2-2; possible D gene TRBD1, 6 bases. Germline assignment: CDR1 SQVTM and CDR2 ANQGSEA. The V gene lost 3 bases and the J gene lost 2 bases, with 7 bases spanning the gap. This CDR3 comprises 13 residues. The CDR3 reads CSVDRGNTGELFF. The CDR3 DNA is TGCAGCGTTGACAGGGGCAACACCGGGGAGCTGTTTTTT.

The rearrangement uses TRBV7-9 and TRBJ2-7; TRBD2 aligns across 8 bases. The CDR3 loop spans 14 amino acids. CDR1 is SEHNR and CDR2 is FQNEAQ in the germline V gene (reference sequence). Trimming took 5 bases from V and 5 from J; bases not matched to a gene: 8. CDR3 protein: CASSVTGTRDEQYF. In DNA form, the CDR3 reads TGTGCCAGCAGCGTAACCGGGACTAGAGACGAGCAGTACTTC.

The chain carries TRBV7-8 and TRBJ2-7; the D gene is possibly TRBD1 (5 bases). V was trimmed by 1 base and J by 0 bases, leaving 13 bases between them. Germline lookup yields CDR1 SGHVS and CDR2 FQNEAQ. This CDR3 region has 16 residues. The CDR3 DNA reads TGTGCCAGCAGCTTAGTGAGATCGACAGCCTCCTACGAGCAGTACTTC. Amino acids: CASSLVRSTASYEQYF.